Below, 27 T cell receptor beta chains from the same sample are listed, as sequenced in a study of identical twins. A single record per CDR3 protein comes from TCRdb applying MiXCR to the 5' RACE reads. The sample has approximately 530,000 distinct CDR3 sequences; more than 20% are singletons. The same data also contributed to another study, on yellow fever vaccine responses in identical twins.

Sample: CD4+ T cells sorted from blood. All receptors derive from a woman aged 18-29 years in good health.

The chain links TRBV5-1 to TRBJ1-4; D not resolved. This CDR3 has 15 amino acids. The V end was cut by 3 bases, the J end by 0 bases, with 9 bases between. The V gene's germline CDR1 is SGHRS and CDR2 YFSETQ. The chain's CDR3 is CASSYHRATNEKLFF. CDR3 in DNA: TGCGCCAGCAGCTACCACAGAGCAACTAATGAAAAACTGTTTTTT.

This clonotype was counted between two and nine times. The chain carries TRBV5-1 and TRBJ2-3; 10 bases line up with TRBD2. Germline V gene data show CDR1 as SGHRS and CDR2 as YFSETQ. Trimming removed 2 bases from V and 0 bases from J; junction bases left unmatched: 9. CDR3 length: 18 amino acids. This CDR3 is CASSFKPMTSGSTDTQYF. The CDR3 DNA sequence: TGCGCCAGCAGCTTCAAACCAATGACTAGCGGGAGCACAGATACGCAGTATTTT.

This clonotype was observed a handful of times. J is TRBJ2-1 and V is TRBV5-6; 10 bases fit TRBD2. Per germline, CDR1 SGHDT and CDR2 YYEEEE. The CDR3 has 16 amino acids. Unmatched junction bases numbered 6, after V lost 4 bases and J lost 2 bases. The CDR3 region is CASSKLGLAAYNEQFF. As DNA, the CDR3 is TGTGCCAGCAGCAAATTAGGACTAGCGGCCTACAATGAGCAGTTCTTC.

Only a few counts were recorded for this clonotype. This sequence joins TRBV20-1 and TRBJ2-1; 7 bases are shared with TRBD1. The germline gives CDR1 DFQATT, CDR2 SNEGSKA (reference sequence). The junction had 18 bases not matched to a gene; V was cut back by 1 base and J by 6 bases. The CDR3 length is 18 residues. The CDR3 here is CSARATTGSWAGGNEQFF. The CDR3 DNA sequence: TGCAGTGCTAGAGCCACGACTGGATCGTGGGCAGGGGGCAATGAGCAGTTCTTC.

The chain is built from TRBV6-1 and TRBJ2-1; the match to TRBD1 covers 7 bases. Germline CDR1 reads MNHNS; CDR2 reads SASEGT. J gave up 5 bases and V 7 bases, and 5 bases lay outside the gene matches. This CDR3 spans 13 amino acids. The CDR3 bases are TGTGCCAGCAAAGCTACAGGGGACAATGAGCAGTTCTTC. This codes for CASKATGDNEQFF.

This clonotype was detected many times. Here the CDR3 DNA reads TGTGCCAGCAGTACGACAGTAAGCACAGATACGCAGTATTTT. As protein: CASSTTVSTDTQYF. The chain combines TRBV27 with TRBJ2-3, with D perhaps TRBD1 (5 bases). V lost 5 bases and J lost 0, with 9 bases in between. The CDR3 runs 14 residues. Germline assignment: CDR1 MNHEY and CDR2 SMNVEV (reference sequence).

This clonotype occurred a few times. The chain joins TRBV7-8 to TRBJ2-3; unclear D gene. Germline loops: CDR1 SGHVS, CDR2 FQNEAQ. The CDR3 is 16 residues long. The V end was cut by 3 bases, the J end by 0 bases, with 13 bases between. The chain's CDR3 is CASSFGRRPSTDTQYF. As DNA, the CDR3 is TGTGCCAGCAGCTTTGGGCGGCGGCCGAGCACAGATACGCAGTATTTT.

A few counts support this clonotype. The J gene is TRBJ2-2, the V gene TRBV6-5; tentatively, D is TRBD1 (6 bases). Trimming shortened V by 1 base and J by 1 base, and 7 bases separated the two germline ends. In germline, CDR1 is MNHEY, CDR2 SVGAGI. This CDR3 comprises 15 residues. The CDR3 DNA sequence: TGTGCCAGCAGTTACTGGGGACAGAACACCGGGGAGCTGTTTTTT. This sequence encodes CASSYWGQNTGELFF.

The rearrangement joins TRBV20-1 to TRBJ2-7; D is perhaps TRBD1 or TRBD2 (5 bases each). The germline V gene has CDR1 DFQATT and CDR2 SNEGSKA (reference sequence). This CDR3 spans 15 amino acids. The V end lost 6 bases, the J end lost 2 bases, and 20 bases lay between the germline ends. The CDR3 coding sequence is TGCAGTGCACCCGCGAGGGGTTTTGGGGCCTACGAGCAGTACTTC. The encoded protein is CSAPARGFGAYEQYF.

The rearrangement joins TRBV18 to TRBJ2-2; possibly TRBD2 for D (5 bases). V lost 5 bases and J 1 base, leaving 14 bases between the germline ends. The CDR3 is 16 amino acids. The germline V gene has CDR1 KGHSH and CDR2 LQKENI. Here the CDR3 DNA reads TGTGCCAGCTCAGAGGGCACTCCCTTGAACACCGGGGAGCTGTTTTTT. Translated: CASSEGTPLNTGELFF.

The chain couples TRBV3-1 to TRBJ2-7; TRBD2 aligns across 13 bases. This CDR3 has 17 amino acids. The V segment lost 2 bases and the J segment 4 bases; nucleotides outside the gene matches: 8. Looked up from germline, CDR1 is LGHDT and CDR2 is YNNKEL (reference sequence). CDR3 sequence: CASSQWTSGRRSYEQYF. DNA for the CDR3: TGTGCCAGCAGCCAATGGACTAGCGGGAGAAGAAGTTACGAGCAGTACTTC.

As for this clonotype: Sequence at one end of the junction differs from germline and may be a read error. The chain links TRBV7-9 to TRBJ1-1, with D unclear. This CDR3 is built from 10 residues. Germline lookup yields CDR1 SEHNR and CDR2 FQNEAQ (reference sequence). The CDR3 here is CASSQEVLGF. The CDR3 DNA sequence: TGTGCCAGCAGCCAGGAGGTGCTTGGCTTT.

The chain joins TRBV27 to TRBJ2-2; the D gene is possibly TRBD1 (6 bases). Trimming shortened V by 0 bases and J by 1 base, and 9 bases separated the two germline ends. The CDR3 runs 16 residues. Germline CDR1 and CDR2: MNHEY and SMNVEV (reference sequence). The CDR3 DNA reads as TGTGCCAGCAGTTTATCGATGGGACAGAACACCGGGGAGCTGTTTTTT. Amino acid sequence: CASSLSMGQNTGELFF.

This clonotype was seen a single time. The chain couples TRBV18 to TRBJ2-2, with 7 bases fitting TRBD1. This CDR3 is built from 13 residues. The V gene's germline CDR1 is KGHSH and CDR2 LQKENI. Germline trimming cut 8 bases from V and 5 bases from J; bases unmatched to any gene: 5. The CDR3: CASATGETGELFF. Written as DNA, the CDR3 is TGTGCCAGCGCAACAGGGGAAACCGGGGAGCTGTTTTTT.

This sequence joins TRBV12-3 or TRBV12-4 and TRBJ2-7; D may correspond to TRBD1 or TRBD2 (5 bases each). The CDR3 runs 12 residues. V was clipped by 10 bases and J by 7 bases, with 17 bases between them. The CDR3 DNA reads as TGTGCCACCCGTAGTCCCTGGGGGGAGCAGTACTTC. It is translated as CATRSPWGEQYF.

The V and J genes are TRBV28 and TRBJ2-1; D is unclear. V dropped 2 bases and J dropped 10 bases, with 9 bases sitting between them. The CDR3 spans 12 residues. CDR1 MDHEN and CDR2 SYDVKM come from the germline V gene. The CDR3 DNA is TGTGCCAGCAGTTTAGCCCCAAGGGAGCAGTTCTTC. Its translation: CASSLAPREQFF.

In DNA, the CDR3 is TGTGCCAGCCGTCTCCTGAGTGGGAGAGCTCAAAACACCGGGGAGCTGTTTTTT. Protein product: CASRLLSGRAQNTGELFF. The genes are TRBV12-3 or TRBV12-4 and TRBJ2-2; weak D call: TRBD2 (5 bases). Trimming took 8 bases from V and 2 from J, leaving 24 bases between them. The CDR3 has 18 residues.

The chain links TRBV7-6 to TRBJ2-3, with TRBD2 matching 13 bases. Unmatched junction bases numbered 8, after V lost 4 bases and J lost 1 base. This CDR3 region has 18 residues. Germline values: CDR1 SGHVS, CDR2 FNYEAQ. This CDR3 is CASSSTSGGAYGTDTQYF. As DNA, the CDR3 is TGTGCCAGCAGCTCCACTAGCGGGGGGGCTTATGGCACAGATACGCAGTATTTT.

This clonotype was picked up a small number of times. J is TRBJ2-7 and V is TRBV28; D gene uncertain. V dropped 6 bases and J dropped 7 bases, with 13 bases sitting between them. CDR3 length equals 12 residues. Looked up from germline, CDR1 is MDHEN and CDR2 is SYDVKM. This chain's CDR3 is CASSRSVGEQYF. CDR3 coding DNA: TGTGCCAGCAGCCGGAGCGTGGGTGAGCAGTACTTC.

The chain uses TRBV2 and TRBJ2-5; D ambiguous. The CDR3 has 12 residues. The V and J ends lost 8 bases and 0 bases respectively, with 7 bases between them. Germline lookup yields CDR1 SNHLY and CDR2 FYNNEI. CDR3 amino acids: CASGEYQETQYF. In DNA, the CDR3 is TGTGCCAGCGGAGAGTACCAAGAGACCCAGTACTTC.

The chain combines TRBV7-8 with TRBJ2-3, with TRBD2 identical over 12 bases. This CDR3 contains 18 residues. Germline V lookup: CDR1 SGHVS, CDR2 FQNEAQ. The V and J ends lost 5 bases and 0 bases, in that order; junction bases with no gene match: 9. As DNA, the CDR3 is TGTGCCAGCAGCCCGGGACTAGCGGGCCCCATTAGCACAGATACGCAGTATTTT. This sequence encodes CASSPGLAGPISTDTQYF.

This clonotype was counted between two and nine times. The CDR3 region is CSAIYVTRFSRNTEAFF. CDR3 sequence (DNA): TGCAGTGCGATCTACGTCACGAGGTTTTCTAGGAACACTGAAGCTTTCTTT. V and J are TRBV20-1 and TRBJ1-1; D unresolved. There are 17 residues in the CDR3. The V end was cut by 6 bases, the J end by 1 base, with 24 bases between. The V gene's germline CDR1 is DFQATT and CDR2 SNEGSKA (reference sequence).

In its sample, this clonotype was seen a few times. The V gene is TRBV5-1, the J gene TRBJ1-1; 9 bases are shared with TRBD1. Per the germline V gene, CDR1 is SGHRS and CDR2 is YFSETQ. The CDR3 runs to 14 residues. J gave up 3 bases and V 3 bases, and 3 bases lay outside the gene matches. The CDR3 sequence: CASSSDRGDTEAFF. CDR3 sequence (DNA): TGCGCCAGCAGCTCGGACAGGGGAGACACTGAAGCTTTCTTT.

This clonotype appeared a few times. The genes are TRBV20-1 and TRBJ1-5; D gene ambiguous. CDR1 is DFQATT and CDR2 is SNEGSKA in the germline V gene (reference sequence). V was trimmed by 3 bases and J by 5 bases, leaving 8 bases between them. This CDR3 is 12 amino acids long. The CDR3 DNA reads TGCAGTGCTAGTAAGGGATATCAGCCCCAGCATTTT. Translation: CSASKGYQPQHF.

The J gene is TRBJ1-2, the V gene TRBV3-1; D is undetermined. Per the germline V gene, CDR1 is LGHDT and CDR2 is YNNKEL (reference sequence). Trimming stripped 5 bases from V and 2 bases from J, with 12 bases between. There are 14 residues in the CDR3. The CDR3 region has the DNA TGTGCCAGCAGCGGCCGAACGTTCAACTATGGCTACACCTTC. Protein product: CASSGRTFNYGYTF.

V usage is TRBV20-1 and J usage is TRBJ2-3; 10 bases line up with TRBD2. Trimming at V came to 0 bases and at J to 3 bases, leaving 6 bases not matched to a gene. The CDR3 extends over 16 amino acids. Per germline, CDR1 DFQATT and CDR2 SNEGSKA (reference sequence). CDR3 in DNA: TGCAGTGCTAGAGATCCTAGCGGGAGCGTGACAGATACGCAGTATTTT. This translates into CSARDPSGSVTDTQYF.

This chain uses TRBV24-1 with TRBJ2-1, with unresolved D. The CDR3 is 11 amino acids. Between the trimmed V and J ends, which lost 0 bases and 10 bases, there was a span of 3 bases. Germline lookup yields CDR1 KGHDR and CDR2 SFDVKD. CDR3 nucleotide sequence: TGTGCCACCAGTGATTTGCAAGAGCAGTTCTTC. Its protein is CATSDLQEQFF.